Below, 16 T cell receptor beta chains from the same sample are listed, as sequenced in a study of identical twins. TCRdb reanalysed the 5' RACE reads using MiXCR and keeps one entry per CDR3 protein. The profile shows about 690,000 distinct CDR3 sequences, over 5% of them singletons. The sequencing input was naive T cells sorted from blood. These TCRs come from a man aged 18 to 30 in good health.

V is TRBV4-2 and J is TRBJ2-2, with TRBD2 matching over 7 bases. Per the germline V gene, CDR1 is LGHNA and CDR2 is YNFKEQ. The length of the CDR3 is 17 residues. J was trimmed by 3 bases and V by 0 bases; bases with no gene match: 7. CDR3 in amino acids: CASSQDYAGVYTGELFF. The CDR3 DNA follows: TGTGCCAGCAGCCAAGATTACGCGGGAGTGTACACCGGGGAGCTGTTTTTT.

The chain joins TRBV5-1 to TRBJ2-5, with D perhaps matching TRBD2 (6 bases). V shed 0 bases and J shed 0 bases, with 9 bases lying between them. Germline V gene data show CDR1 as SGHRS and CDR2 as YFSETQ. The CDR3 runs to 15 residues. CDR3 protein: CASSLEGLYQETQYF. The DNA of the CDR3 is TGCGCCAGCAGCTTGGAGGGACTGTACCAAGAGACCCAGTACTTC.

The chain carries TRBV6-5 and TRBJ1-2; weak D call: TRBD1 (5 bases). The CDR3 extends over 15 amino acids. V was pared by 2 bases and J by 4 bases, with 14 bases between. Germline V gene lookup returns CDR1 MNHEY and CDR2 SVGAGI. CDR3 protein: CASSYRDGPIYGYTF. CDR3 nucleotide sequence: TGTGCCAGCAGTTACCGGGACGGACCAATCTATGGCTACACCTTC.

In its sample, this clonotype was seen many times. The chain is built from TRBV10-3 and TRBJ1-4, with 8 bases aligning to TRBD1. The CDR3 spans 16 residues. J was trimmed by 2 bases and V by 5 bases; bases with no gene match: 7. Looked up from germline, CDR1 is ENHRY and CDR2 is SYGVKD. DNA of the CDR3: TGTGCCATCAGTCACGGACAGGGTGGGACTAATGAAAAACTGTTTTTT. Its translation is CAISHGQGGTNEKLFF.

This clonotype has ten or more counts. The CDR3, as DNA: TGTGCCATCAGTGGGGGGGCGGAAGAGACCCAGTACTTC. It codes for CAISGGAEETQYF. The chain carries TRBV10-3 and TRBJ2-5; D may be TRBD1 or TRBD2 (6 bases each). Germline CDR1 ENHRY, CDR2 SYGVKD. Trimming took off 4 bases at V and 3 bases at J, with 9 bases between the two ends. This CDR3 comprises 13 residues.

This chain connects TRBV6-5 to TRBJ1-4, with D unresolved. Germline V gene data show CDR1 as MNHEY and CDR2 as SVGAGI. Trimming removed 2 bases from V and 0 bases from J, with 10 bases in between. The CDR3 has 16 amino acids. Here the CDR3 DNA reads TGTGCCAGCAGTTACCCCCCACCTGCAACTAATGAAAAACTGTTTTTT. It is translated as CASSYPPPATNEKLFF.

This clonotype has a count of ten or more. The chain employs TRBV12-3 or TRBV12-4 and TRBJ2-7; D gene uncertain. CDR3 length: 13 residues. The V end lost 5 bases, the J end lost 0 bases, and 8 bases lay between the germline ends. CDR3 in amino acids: CASSEGYSYEQYV. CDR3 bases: TGTGCCAGCAGTGAAGGATACTCCTACGAGCAGTACGTC.

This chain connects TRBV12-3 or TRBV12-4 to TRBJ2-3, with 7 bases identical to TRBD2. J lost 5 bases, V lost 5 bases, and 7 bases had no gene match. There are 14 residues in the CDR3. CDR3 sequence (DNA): TGTGCCAGCAGTAAGGCGGGAGTGGGAGATACGCAGTATTTT. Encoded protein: CASSKAGVGDTQYF.

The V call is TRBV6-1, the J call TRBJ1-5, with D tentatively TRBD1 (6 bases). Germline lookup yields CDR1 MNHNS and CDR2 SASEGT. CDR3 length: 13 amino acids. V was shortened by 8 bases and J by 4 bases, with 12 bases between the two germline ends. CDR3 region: CASQQGSNQPQHF. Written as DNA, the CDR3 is TGTGCCAGCCAACAGGGTAGTAATCAGCCCCAGCATTTT.

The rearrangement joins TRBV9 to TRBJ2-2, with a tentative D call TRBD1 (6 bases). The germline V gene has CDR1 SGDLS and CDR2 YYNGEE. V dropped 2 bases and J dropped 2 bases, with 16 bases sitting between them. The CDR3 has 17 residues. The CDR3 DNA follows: TGTGCCAGCAGCGTCGGAACAGGGCCCCTTAACACCGGGGAGCTGTTTTTT. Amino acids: CASSVGTGPLNTGELFF.

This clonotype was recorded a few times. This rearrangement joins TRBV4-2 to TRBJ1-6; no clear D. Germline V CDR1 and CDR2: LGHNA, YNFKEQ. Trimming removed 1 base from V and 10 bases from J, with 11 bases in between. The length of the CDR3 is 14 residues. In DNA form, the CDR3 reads TGTGCCAGCAGCCAAGGAGGGCTTGGGTCACCCCTCCACTTT. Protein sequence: CASSQGGLGSPLHF.

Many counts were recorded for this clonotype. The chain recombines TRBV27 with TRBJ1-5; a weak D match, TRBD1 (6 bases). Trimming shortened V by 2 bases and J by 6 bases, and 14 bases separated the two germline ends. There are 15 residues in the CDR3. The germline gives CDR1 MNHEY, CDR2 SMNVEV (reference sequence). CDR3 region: CASSLSPGGRQPQHF. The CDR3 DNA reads TGTGCCAGCAGTTTAAGCCCGGGGGGCCGTCAGCCCCAGCATTTT.

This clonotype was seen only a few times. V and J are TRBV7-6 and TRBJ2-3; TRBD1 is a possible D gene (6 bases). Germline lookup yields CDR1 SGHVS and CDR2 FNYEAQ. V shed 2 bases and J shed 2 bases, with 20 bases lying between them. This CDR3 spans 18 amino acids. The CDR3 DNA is TGTGCCAGCAGCTTACCCTCCACGGGACAAGGCCCCACAGATACGCAGTATTTT. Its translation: CASSLPSTGQGPTDTQYF.

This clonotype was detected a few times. The CDR3 region is CASSLAGTSTYEQYF. The CDR3 nucleotides are TGTGCCAGCAGCTTAGCTGGGACGTCCACCTACGAGCAGTACTTC. The chain joins TRBV7-2 to TRBJ2-7; D is perhaps TRBD1 or TRBD2 (5 bases each). Per germline, CDR1 SGHTA and CDR2 FQGNSA. The V and J ends lost 0 bases and 2 bases respectively, with 11 bases between them. The CDR3 contains 15 residues.

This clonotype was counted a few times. CDR3 protein: CASSLDWSEGEQYF. The CDR3 DNA is TGTGCCAGCAGCTTAGATTGGTCAGAGGGCGAGCAGTACTTC. This rearrangement joins TRBV7-9 to TRBJ2-7; D possibly corresponds to TRBD2 (5 bases). Trimming stripped 1 base from V and 6 bases from J, with 13 bases between. The CDR3 loop spans 14 amino acids. Germline V gene data show CDR1 as SEHNR and CDR2 as FQNEAQ (reference sequence).

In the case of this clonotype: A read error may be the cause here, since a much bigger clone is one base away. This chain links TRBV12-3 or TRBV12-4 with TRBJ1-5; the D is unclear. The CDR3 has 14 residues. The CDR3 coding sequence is TGTCCCAGCAGTTCCATGAGATCCAATCAGCCCCAGCATTTT. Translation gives CPSSSMRSNQPQHF.